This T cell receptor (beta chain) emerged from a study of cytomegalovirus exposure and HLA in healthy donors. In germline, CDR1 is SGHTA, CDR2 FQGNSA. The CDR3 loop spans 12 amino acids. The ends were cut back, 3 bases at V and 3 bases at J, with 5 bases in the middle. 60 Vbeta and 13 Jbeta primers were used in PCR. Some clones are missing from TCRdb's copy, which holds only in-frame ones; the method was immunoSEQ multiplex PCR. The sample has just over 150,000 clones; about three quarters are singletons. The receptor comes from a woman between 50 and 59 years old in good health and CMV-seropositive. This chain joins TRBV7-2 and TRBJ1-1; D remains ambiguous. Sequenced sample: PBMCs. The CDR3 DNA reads TGTGCCAGCAGCTTCGCGGACACTGAAGCTTTCTTT. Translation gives CASSFADTEAFF. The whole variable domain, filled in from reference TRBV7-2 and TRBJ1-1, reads GAGVSQSPSNKVTEKGKDVELRCDPISGHTALYWYRQSLGQGLEFLIYFQGNSAPDKSGLPSDRFSAERTGGSVSTLTIQRTQQEDSAVYLCASSFADTEAFFGQGTRLTVV.